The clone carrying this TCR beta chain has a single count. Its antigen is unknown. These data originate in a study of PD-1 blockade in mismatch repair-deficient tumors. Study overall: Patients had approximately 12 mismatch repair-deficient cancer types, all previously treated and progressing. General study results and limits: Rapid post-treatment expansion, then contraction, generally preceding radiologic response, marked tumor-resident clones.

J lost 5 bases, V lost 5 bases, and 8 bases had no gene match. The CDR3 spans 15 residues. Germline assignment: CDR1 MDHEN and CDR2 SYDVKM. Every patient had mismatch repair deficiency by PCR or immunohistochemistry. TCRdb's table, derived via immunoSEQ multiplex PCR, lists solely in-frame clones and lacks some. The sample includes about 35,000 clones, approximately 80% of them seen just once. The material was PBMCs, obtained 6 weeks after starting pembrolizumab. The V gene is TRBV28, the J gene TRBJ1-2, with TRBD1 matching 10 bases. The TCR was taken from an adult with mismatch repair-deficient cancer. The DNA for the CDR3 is TGTGCCAGCAGTGGCCGGACAGGGGGAGGTTATGGCTACACCTTC. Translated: CASSGRTGGGYGYTF.